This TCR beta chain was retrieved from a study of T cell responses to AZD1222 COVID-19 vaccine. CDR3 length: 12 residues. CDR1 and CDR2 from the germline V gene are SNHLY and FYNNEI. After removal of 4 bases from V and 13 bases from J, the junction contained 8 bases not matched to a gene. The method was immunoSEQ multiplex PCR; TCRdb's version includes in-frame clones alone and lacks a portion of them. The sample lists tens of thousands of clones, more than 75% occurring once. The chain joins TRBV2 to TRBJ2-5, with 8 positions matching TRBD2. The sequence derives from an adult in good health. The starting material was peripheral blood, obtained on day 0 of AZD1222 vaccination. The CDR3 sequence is CASSGVSGVGYF. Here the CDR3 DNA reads TGTGCCAGCAGTGGGGTTAGCGGGGTTGGGTACTTC.